These 20 T cell receptor beta chains originate from one sample sequenced in a study of shared clonotypes between healthy human individuals. Using immunoSEQ multiplex PCR, the repertoire was profiled, and TCRdb retains in-frame clones only, with some absent. In the table there are roughly 1,500,000 clones, approximately 98% of which are singletons. Sequenced material: naive CD4+ T cells sorted from blood. Indicated subset: CD45RA+ positively selected. Receptors were obtained from a young man in good health.

The V call is TRBV30, the J call TRBJ2-1; TRBD1 agrees at 10 bases. The germline V gene encodes CDR1 GTSNPN and CDR2 SVGIG (reference sequence). The CDR3 spans 15 residues. V shed 4 bases, J shed 3 bases, and the junction held 6 bases outside the gene matches. The CDR3 region is CAWNTGTGDYNEQFF. CDR3 DNA sequence: TGTGCCTGGAATACCGGGACAGGGGACTACAATGAGCAGTTCTTC.

V is TRBV4-2 and J is TRBJ2-3, with D tentatively TRBD2 (6 bases). V lost 1 base to trimming and J lost 1 base, with 15 bases between them. The CDR3 runs to 17 residues. Germline loops: CDR1 LGHNA, CDR2 YNFKEQ. CDR3 sequence: CASSQVRRERGTDTQYF. The CDR3 DNA follows: TGTGCCAGCAGCCAAGTTCGGAGGGAGAGAGGCACAGATACGCAGTATTTT.

The chain employs TRBV7-9 and TRBJ1-3; no clear D. Deletions cut 6 bases from V and 4 bases from J, with 16 bases between. CDR1 is SEHNR, CDR2 FQNEAQ, per germline (reference sequence). The CDR3 spans 15 residues. CDR3 region: CASRPDSAWGNTIYF. The CDR3 bases are TGTGCCAGCAGACCCGACTCCGCCTGGGGAAACACCATATATTTT. Combining the CDR3 with reference TRBV7-9 and TRBJ1-3 gives the whole variable domain DTGVSQNPRHKITKRGQNVTFRCDPISEHNRLYWYRQTLGQGPEFLTYFQNEAQLEKSRLLSDRFSAERPKGSFSTLEIQRTEQGDSAMYLCASRPDSAWGNTIYFGEGSWLTVV.

J is TRBJ1-1 and V is TRBV28; no definite D call. V lost 5 bases, J lost 8 bases, and 12 bases lay in between. The CDR3 contains 12 residues. CDR1 MDHEN and CDR2 SYDVKM come from the germline V gene. The CDR3 here is CASSTTTMEAFF. CDR3 nucleotides: TGTGCCAGCAGTACGACTACAATGGAAGCTTTCTTT.

V and J are TRBV30 and TRBJ2-3; 10 nucleotides align to TRBD1. Looked up from germline, CDR1 is GTSNPN and CDR2 is SVGIG (reference sequence). After removal of 3 bases from V and 3 bases from J, the junction contained 6 bases not matched to a gene. The length of the CDR3 is 15 residues. CDR3 nucleotide sequence: TGTGCCTGGAGACGGGGGGGACAGGGGACAGATACGCAGTATTTT. Protein product: CAWRRGGQGTDTQYF. Filled out from reference TRBV30 and TRBJ2-3, the complete variable domain reads SQTIHQWPATLVQPVGSPLSLECTVEGTSNPNLYWYRQAAGRGLQLLFYSVGIGQISSEVPQNLSASRPQDRQFILSSKKLLLSDSGFYLCAWRRGGQGTDTQYFGPGTRLTVL.

The V gene is TRBV19, the J gene TRBJ1-5; D remains unclear. Germline CDR1 and CDR2: LNHDA and SQIVND (reference sequence). V shed 5 bases and J shed 11 bases, with 16 bases lying between them. CDR3 size: 13 residues. DNA of the CDR3: TGTGCCAGTAGTCACGCCCAGTCTTACGCCCAGCATTTT. It specifies CASSHAQSYAQHF.

J is TRBJ2-1 and V is TRBV7-9; D not certain. V was cut by 1 base and J by 5 bases, with 3 bases left in between. The CDR3 has 12 amino acids. CDR1 is SEHNR, CDR2 FQNEAQ, per germline (reference sequence). The CDR3 DNA reads as TGTGCCAGCAGCTTAGGGGACAATGAGCAGTTCTTC. This gives the protein CASSLGDNEQFF.

The J gene is TRBJ2-3, the V gene TRBV29-1; 11 nucleotides line up with TRBD2. The V gene's germline CDR1 is SQVTM and CDR2 ANQGSEA. The trim removed 4 bases at V and 0 bases at J, leaving 6 bases unmatched. The CDR3 length is 16 residues. Here the CDR3 reads CSVAGTSGSSTDTQYF. The CDR3, as DNA: TGCAGCGTTGCCGGGACTAGCGGATCTAGCACAGATACGCAGTATTTT.

This clone was detected once. The V call is TRBV6-5, the J call TRBJ2-7; the D gene is possibly TRBD1 (6 bases). V lost 6 bases to trimming and J lost 7 bases, with 22 bases between them. This CDR3 comprises 15 residues. Germline assignment: CDR1 MNHEY and CDR2 SVGAGI. CDR3 coding DNA: TGTGCCAGCAGAGCTGAGGCAGGGGTACCTGGGGAGCAGTACTTC. This translates into CASRAEAGVPGEQYF.

On this clone: Other nucleotide sequences from this sample produce the same CDR3. This chain uses TRBV29-1 with TRBJ2-5; D might be TRBD1 (6 bases). Germline CDR1 and CDR2: SQVTM and ANQGSEA. CDR3 length equals 12 residues. Trimming cost V 5 bases and J 1 base, with 8 bases left between them. DNA of the CDR3: TGCAGCGTTTCCAGGGGCCAAGAGACCCAGTACTTC. It yields the protein CSVSRGQETQYF.

The V call is TRBV28, the J call TRBJ2-5, with 8 bases lining up with TRBD2. The ends lost 3 bases at V and 5 bases at J; junction bases unmatched: 8. The CDR3 runs 15 residues. CDR1 is MDHEN and CDR2 is SYDVKM in the germline V gene. This CDR3 reads CASSFSGLASETQYF. CDR3 DNA: TGTGCCAGCAGTTTTTCAGGACTAGCCTCCGAGACCCAGTACTTC.

The rearrangement joins TRBV18 to TRBJ2-5; 7 bases are a match to TRBD1. CDR3 length: 17 amino acids. Germline CDR1 reads KGHSH; CDR2 reads LQKENI. The V gene end was trimmed by 3 bases and the J gene end by 7 bases; junction bases not matched to a gene: 17. The CDR3 reads CASSPPRTGSPEGTQYF. In nucleotides, the CDR3 is TGTGCCAGCTCACCTCCCCGGACAGGATCTCCGGAAGGGACCCAGTACTTC. The entire variable domain, with the rest obtained from reference TRBV18 and TRBJ2-5, is as follows: NAGVMQNPRHLVRRRGQEARLRCSPMKGHSHVYWYRQLPEEGLKFMVYLQKENIIDESGMPKERFSAEFPKEGPSILRIQQVVRGDSAAYFCASSPPRTGSPEGTQYFGPGTRLLVL.

The J gene is TRBJ2-7, the V gene TRBV15; 9 nucleotides match TRBD1. The trim removed 5 bases at V and 4 bases at J, leaving 6 bases unmatched. The germline V gene encodes CDR1 LNHNV and CDR2 YYDKDF (reference sequence). This CDR3 has 14 amino acids. This chain's CDR3 is CATSLRTGVYEQYF. As DNA, the CDR3 is TGTGCCACCAGCTTAAGGACAGGGGTGTACGAGCAGTACTTC.

This clone was observed a single time. DNA of the CDR3: TGCGCCAGCAGCTCGCGACTTGGCTACGAGCAGTACTTC. Amino acid sequence: CASSSRLGYEQYF. This chain uses TRBV5-1 with TRBJ2-7; D remains unclear. The V end was cut by 3 bases, the J end by 3 bases, with 10 bases between. The CDR3 contains 13 residues. Germline CDR1 SGHRS, CDR2 YFSETQ.

The chain links TRBV27 to TRBJ2-7, with TRBD2 matching 8 bases. Germline V gene sequence: CDR1 MNHEY, CDR2 SMNVEV (reference sequence). After removal of 0 bases from V and 0 bases from J, the junction contained 16 bases not matched to a gene. The CDR3 sequence is 20 residues long. The CDR3 DNA sequence: TGTGCCAGCAGTTTATCGCCCCTCGGTAGCGGGAAACTGGACTCCTACGAGCAGTACTTC. This codes for CASSLSPLGSGKLDSYEQYF.

The CDR3 nucleotides read TGTGCCAGCAGCTTAGCATCCAGACCTGGACAGGGCTCTGGCTACACCTTC. It codes for CASSLASRPGQGSGYTF. The rearrangement joins TRBV7-9 to TRBJ1-2, with TRBD1 matching 8 bases. V was clipped by 0 bases and J by 7 bases; unmatched bases: 13. The germline V gene has CDR1 SEHNR and CDR2 FQNEAQ (reference sequence). This CDR3 region has 17 residues.

The V call is TRBV29-1, the J call TRBJ1-2; TRBD1 is a possible D gene (5 bases). Trimming left V 7 bases short and J 5 bases short, with 17 bases between. CDR3 length equals 13 residues. Germline assignment: CDR1 SQVTM and CDR2 ANQGSEA. DNA for the CDR3: TGCAGCGCCACAACAACAGGCGGGTATGGCTACACCTTC. Its translation: CSATTTGGYGYTF.

The chain recombines TRBV7-3 with TRBJ1-2; D is undetermined. Trimming shortened V by 6 bases and J by 0 bases, and 8 bases separated the two germline ends. This CDR3 contains 13 residues. CDR1 is SGHTA, CDR2 FQGTGA, per germline. The CDR3 coding sequence is TGTGCCAGCAGTCTGGAGGCTAACTATGGCTACACCTTC. It is translated as CASSLEANYGYTF.

This clone has only a few counts. This chain uses TRBV5-1 with TRBJ2-3, with D possibly being TRBD1 (5 bases). Germline V gene sequence: CDR1 SGHRS, CDR2 YFSETQ. The CDR3 has 18 amino acids. V was pared by 6 bases and J by 1 base, with 24 bases between. The CDR3 loop is CASTSMGQTFSGTDTQYF. Here the CDR3 DNA reads TGCGCCAGCACCTCAATGGGGCAAACTTTCTCTGGCACAGATACGCAGTATTTT.

This chain uses TRBV13 with TRBJ2-1; TRBD1 might be the D (5 bases). The V and J ends lost 3 bases and 7 bases respectively, with 22 bases between them. Germline V CDR1 and CDR2: PRHDT, FYEKMQ (reference sequence). The CDR3 covers 17 residues. This CDR3 reads CASSLGQTSFYLNEQFF. DNA of the CDR3: TGTGCCAGCAGCTTGGGGCAGACGTCCTTTTATTTGAATGAGCAGTTCTTC.